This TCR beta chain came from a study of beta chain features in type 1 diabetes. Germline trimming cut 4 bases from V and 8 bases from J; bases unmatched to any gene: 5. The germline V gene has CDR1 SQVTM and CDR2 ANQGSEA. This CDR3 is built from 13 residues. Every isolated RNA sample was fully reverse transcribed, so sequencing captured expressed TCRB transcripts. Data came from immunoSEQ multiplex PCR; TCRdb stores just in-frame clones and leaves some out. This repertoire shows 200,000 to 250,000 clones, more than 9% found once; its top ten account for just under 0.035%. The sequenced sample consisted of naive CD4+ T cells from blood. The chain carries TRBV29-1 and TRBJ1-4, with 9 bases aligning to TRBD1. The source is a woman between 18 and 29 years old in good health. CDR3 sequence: CSVAGQGYEKLFF. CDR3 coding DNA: TGCAGCGTTGCGGGACAGGGTTACGAAAAACTGTTTTTT.